The 31 T cell receptor beta chains in this list originate from one sample, sequenced in a study of blood T cell repertoires in COVID-19. Libraries were prepared by immunoSEQ multiplex PCR; TCRdb keeps only in-frame clonotypes and omits some of them. The table records 200,000 to 300,000 clones, roughly 80% of them present only once. The sample taken for sequencing was peripheral blood. The receptors shown here come from a woman aged 60 to 75 with active or convalescent COVID-19.

The chain is built from TRBV4-1 and TRBJ1-4; 7 nucleotides align to TRBD1. Trimming removed 5 bases from V and 1 base from J; junction bases left unmatched: 13. From germline, CDR1 is MGHRA and CDR2 YSYEKL. The CDR3 spans 18 residues. CDR3 residues: CASSTRQGRWGTNEKLFF. CDR3 DNA sequence: TGCGCCAGCAGCACAAGACAGGGAAGATGGGGAACTAATGAAAAACTGTTTTTT.

The J gene is TRBJ2-5, the V gene TRBV2; D is unresolved. The germline V and J ends were trimmed by 2 bases and 5 bases, with 6 bases remaining between them. CDR3 size: 12 residues. Germline V gives CDR1 SNHLY, CDR2 FYNNEI. The CDR3 nucleotides are TGTGCCAGCAGTGAAATCGTGGAGACCCAGTACTTC. Protein product: CASSEIVETQYF.

The chain links TRBV5-4 to TRBJ2-7, with TRBD2 matching over 12 bases. With 0 bases clipped from V and 3 bases from J, the junction kept 4 bases outside the gene matches. CDR1 is SGHNT and CDR2 is YYREEE in the germline V gene (reference sequence). The CDR3 loop spans 16 amino acids. DNA for the CDR3: TGTGCCAGCAGCTTGGCTAGCGGGGGGGCCAGCTACGAGCAGTACTTC. Its protein is CASSLASGGASYEQYF.

Notes on this clone: Additional DNA sequences in this sample encode the identical CDR3. In DNA, the CDR3 is TGCGCCAGCAGCTTGGACGGACGGGGAGGCAATCAGCCCCAGCATTTT. It codes for CASSLDGRGGNQPQHF. The rearrangement uses TRBV5-1 and TRBJ1-5; D remains ambiguous. The CDR3 covers 16 residues. The V gene's germline CDR1 is SGHRS and CDR2 YFSETQ. The V gene lost 0 bases and the J gene lost 2 bases, with 12 bases spanning the gap. The full variable domain, rest sourced from reference TRBV5-1 and TRBJ1-5, is KAGVTQTPRYLIKTRGQQVTLSCSPISGHRSVSWYQQTPGQGLQFLFEYFSETQRNKGNFPGRFSGRQFSNSRSEMNVSTLELGDSALYLCASSLDGRGGNQPQHFGDGTRLSIL.

With regard to this clone: A much larger clone lies one base from this, so it may be a read error. This sample includes further DNA sequences coding for the same CDR3. V is TRBV10-2 and J is TRBJ2-1, with D unclear. Germline assignment: CDR1 WSHSY and CDR2 SAAADI. The CDR3 runs 15 residues. CDR3 sequence: CASSEAVVEYNEQFF. The CDR3 bases are TGCGCCAGCAGTGAGGCAGTAGTGGAGTACAATGAGCAATTCTTC.

The chain combines TRBV27 with TRBJ1-6; D may be TRBD1 (6 bases). Trimming cost V 3 bases and J 7 bases, with 10 bases left between them. The CDR3 extends over 14 amino acids. Looked up from germline, CDR1 is MNHEY and CDR2 is SMNVEV (reference sequence). The CDR3 coding sequence is TGTGCCAGCAGTTTCAGGGGAGAGAATTCACCCCTCCACTTT. It encodes CASSFRGENSPLHF.

This chain joins TRBV27 and TRBJ2-7, with 9 nucleotides matching TRBD1. The V and J ends lost 5 bases and 5 bases, in that order; junction bases with no gene match: 7. Germline V lookup: CDR1 MNHEY, CDR2 SMNVEV (reference sequence). This CDR3 contains 14 residues. This chain's CDR3 is CASSPWDRVHEQYF. CDR3 coding DNA: TGTGCCAGCAGTCCCTGGGACAGGGTCCACGAGCAGTACTTC.

This sequence joins TRBV5-4 and TRBJ2-5, with 9 bases fitting TRBD2. The length of the CDR3 is 15 residues. The V gene's germline CDR1 is SGHNT and CDR2 YYREEE (reference sequence). Trimming took 4 bases from V and 3 from J; bases not matched to a gene: 7. The CDR3 loop is CASSGPRLAEETQYF. CDR3 DNA: TGTGCCAGCAGCGGACCTCGACTAGCGGAAGAGACCCAGTACTTC.

There are a few counts of this clone. The chain recombines TRBV7-9 with TRBJ1-2, with D possibly being TRBD1 (6 bases). The germline V gene encodes CDR1 SEHNR and CDR2 FQNEAQ (reference sequence). The CDR3 has 16 residues. The V and J ends lost 1 base and 7 bases respectively, with 19 bases between them. In DNA, the CDR3 is TGTGCCAGCAGCTTAGAAAGTTTGGGGGCGCAGAGTGGCTACACCTTC. It yields the protein CASSLESLGAQSGYTF.

Only a few counts were recorded for this clone. The V call is TRBV6-5, the J call TRBJ1-4, with unresolved D. Per the germline V gene, CDR1 is MNHEY and CDR2 is SVGAGI. The CDR3 length is 15 residues. Between the trimmed V and J ends, which lost 6 bases and 3 bases, there was a span of 14 bases. This chain's CDR3 is CASRMRREANEKLFF. The CDR3 DNA reads as TGTGCCAGCAGGATGAGGAGGGAAGCTAATGAAAAACTGTTTTTT.

The V call is TRBV6-5, the J call TRBJ2-7, with unresolved D. Trimming shortened V by 4 bases and J by 0 bases, and 7 bases separated the two germline ends. From germline, CDR1 is MNHEY and CDR2 SVGAGI. The CDR3 loop spans 13 amino acids. The CDR3 spells CASSFTGSYEQYF. The CDR3 nucleotides are TGTGCCAGCAGTTTTACTGGCTCCTACGAGCAGTACTTC.

The gene calls are TRBV27 and TRBJ1-1; 7 nucleotides align to TRBD1. The germline CDR1 and CDR2 sequences are MNHEY and SMNVEV (reference sequence). CDR3 length: 16 residues. With 4 bases clipped from V and 4 bases from J, the junction kept 12 bases outside the gene matches. CDR3 DNA sequence: TGTGCCAGCAGTTCCCTGGACAGGCTAGGGAGCACTGAAGCTTTCTTT. Protein product: CASSSLDRLGSTEAFF.

J is TRBJ2-2 and V is TRBV18, with D hard to call. V lost 0 bases and J 13 bases, leaving 9 bases between the germline ends. CDR1 is KGHSH and CDR2 is LQKENI in the germline V gene. The CDR3 has 12 amino acids. CDR3 region: CASSPPSGGLFF. As DNA, the CDR3 is TGTGCCAGCTCACCACCCTCCGGCGGGCTGTTTTTT. Full variable domain (rest looked up from reference TRBV18 and TRBJ2-2): NAGVMQNPRHLVRRRGQEARLRCSPMKGHSHVYWYRQLPEEGLKFMVYLQKENIIDESGMPKERFSAEFPKEGPSILRIQQVVRGDSAAYFCASSPPSGGLFFGEGSRLTVL.

The chain links TRBV5-5 to TRBJ2-3; D is possibly TRBD2 (7 bases). The ends were cut back, 2 bases at V and 0 bases at J, with 10 bases in the middle. The length of the CDR3 is 15 residues. CDR1 is SGHKS, CDR2 YYEKEE, per germline (reference sequence). CDR3 amino acids: CASSFPGGSTDTQYF. The CDR3 DNA sequence: TGTGCCAGCAGCTTCCCGGGGGGCAGCACAGATACGCAGTATTTT. Drawing the rest from reference TRBV5-5 and TRBJ2-3, the complete variable domain is DAGVTQSPTHLIKTRGQQVTLRCSPISGHKSVSWYQQVLGQGPQFIFQYYEKEERGRGNFPDRFSARQFPNYSSELNVNALLLGDSALYLCASSFPGGSTDTQYFGPGTRLTVL.

The chain combines TRBV30 with TRBJ2-3, with 7 bases aligning to TRBD1. CDR1 is GTSNPN, CDR2 SVGIG, per germline (reference sequence). With V trimmed by 8 bases and J by 3 bases, 11 bases remained unmatched. CDR3 size: 14 residues. CDR3 amino acids: CAGAQGVNTDTQYF. CDR3 coding DNA: TGTGCCGGTGCCCAGGGGGTGAATACAGATACGCAGTATTTT.

The V gene is TRBV6-1, the J gene TRBJ1-1; D uncertain. Germline-derived CDR1 and CDR2 are MNHNS and SASEGT. The CDR3 loop spans 13 amino acids. Trimming removed 3 bases at V and 1 base at J, with 6 bases between. In DNA form, the CDR3 reads TGTGCCAGCAGTGATTGGGCGAACACTGAAGCTTTCTTT. Protein: CASSDWANTEAFF.

The genes are TRBV6-2 or TRBV6-3 and TRBJ1-2; weak D call: TRBD1 (5 bases). This CDR3 region has 14 residues. Trimming cost V 2 bases and J 4 bases, with 11 bases left between them. Germline CDR1 reads MNHEY; CDR2 reads SVGEGT. The DNA of the CDR3 is TGTGCCAGCAGTTACGTGCAGGGATTCTATGGCTACACCTTC. It codes for CASSYVQGFYGYTF.

The CDR3 nucleotides are TGTGCCAGCAGTCCCACTAGCGGGGCCGGGACAGATACGCAGTATTTT. As protein: CASSPTSGAGTDTQYF. This chain connects TRBV7-9 to TRBJ2-3, with 10 positions matching TRBD2. Germline V CDR1 and CDR2: SEHNR, FQNEAQ (reference sequence). With V trimmed by 6 bases and J by 3 bases, 9 bases remained unmatched. CDR3 size: 16 residues.

The rearrangement joins TRBV6-5 to TRBJ2-1, with a possible D match to TRBD1 (6 bases). The CDR3 has 14 amino acids. The V end was cut by 6 bases, the J end by 7 bases, with 16 bases between. The germline CDR1 and CDR2 sequences are MNHEY and SVGAGI. The CDR3 DNA is TGTGCCAGCAGACAGGGTCAGGGAAAGAATGAGCAGTTCTTC. The encoded protein is CASRQGQGKNEQFF.

The chain links TRBV5-6 to TRBJ2-3, with 8 bases aligning to TRBD1. The junction had 9 bases not matched to a gene; V was cut back by 4 bases and J by 2 bases. Germline V gene lookup returns CDR1 SGHDT and CDR2 YYEEEE. This CDR3 region has 16 residues. The CDR3 DNA reads TGTGCCAGCAGCGAGGGACAGGCAGGGGACACAGATACGCAGTATTTT. This sequence encodes CASSEGQAGDTDTQYF.

V usage is TRBV10-3 and J usage is TRBJ1-1, with 12 bases identical to TRBD1. Germline V gene data show CDR1 as ENHRY and CDR2 as SYGVKD. The CDR3 contains 14 residues. V shed 0 bases, J shed 8 bases, and the junction held 1 base outside the gene matches. The CDR3 protein is CAISESGTGGEAFF. Here the CDR3 DNA reads TGTGCCATCAGTGAGTCGGGGACAGGGGGCGAAGCTTTCTTT.

DNA for the CDR3: TGTGCCAGCAGCTTAGGACAGGCGGTCGATCAGCCCCAGCATTTT. Translated, it gives CASSLGQAVDQPQHF. The chain uses TRBV7-9 and TRBJ1-5; possible D gene TRBD1, 6 bases. V was cut by 1 base and J by 5 bases, with 12 bases left in between. The germline gives CDR1 SEHNR, CDR2 FQNEAQ (reference sequence). The CDR3 runs 15 residues.

The chain combines TRBV2 with TRBJ2-3, with TRBD1 identical over 7 bases. From germline, CDR1 is SNHLY and CDR2 FYNNEI. This CDR3 region has 17 residues. V trimming: 0 bases; J trimming: 0 bases; junction bases outside the gene matches: 6. Here the CDR3 DNA reads TGTGCCAGCAGTGAAGCCCGACAGGGAATAAGCACAGATACGCAGTATTTT. Protein product: CASSEARQGISTDTQYF.

The rearrangement joins TRBV2 to TRBJ1-4, with D perhaps matching TRBD1 (5 bases). Trimming left V 4 bases short and J 5 bases short, with 11 bases between. CDR3 size: 14 residues. Germline CDR1 reads SNHLY; CDR2 reads FYNNEI. DNA of the CDR3: TGTGCCAGCAGTGTCTGGACAAGGAATGAAAAACTGTTTTTT. Protein product: CASSVWTRNEKLFF.

This sequence joins TRBV20-1 and TRBJ2-5, with unresolved D. The V and J ends lost 3 bases and 5 bases respectively, with 13 bases between them. The length of the CDR3 is 13 residues. CDR1 and CDR2 from the germline V gene are DFQATT and SNEGSKA (reference sequence). This CDR3 reads CSASVRPGETQYF. The CDR3 DNA reads TGCAGTGCTAGTGTTAGGCCCGGGGAGACCCAGTACTTC.

J is TRBJ2-2 and V is TRBV5-1; D is perhaps TRBD1 (6 bases). Trimming cost V 1 base and J 1 base, with 11 bases left between them. Germline V gene lookup returns CDR1 SGHRS and CDR2 YFSETQ. The CDR3 consists of 16 residues. CDR3 nucleotides: TGCGCCAGCAGCTTGACAGGGCGTAAGAACACCGGGGAGCTGTTTTTT. Amino acid sequence: CASSLTGRKNTGELFF. The whole variable domain, remainder taken from reference TRBV5-1 and TRBJ2-2, is KAGVTQTPRYLIKTRGQQVTLSCSPISGHRSVSWYQQTPGQGLQFLFEYFSETQRNKGNFPGRFSGRQFSNSRSEMNVSTLELGDSALYLCASSLTGRKNTGELFFGEGSRLTVL.

J is TRBJ1-2 and V is TRBV27; D is unclear. Germline CDR1 reads MNHEY; CDR2 reads SMNVEV (reference sequence). V was shortened by 5 bases and J by 4 bases, with 11 bases between the two germline ends. CDR3 size: 13 residues. CDR3 protein: CASSPGVIYGYTF. In DNA, the CDR3 is TGTGCCAGCAGTCCCGGAGTTATCTATGGCTACACCTTC.

CDR3 DNA: TGTGCCAGCAGCGTAGCACAGTCCGGGGCCAACGTCCTGACTTTC. Protein: CASSVAQSGANVLTF. The chain joins TRBV9 to TRBJ2-6; D is uncertain. The CDR3 covers 15 residues. The V end lost 0 bases, the J end lost 4 bases, and 8 bases lay between the germline ends. CDR1 and CDR2 (germline): SGDLS, YYNGEE.

The rearrangement links TRBV18 to TRBJ1-1; 10 bases are shared with TRBD1. Germline assignment: CDR1 KGHSH and CDR2 LQKENI. This CDR3 region has 14 residues. V dropped 5 bases and J dropped 4; count of bases not matched to a gene: 4. The DNA of the CDR3 is TGTGCCAGCTCAGCGGGACAGGGGAGCACTGAAGCTTTCTTT. It translates to CASSAGQGSTEAFF.

This chain links TRBV7-2 with TRBJ2-1; the match to TRBD2 covers 7 bases. The V and J ends lost 5 bases and 15 bases, in that order; junction bases with no gene match: 7. The CDR3 extends over 11 amino acids. CDR1 and CDR2 (germline): SGHTA, FQGNSA. The CDR3 is CASSERGVRFF. DNA for the CDR3: TGTGCCAGCAGCGAACGGGGGGTCCGGTTCTTC.

V usage is TRBV7-9 and J usage is TRBJ2-3; 7 nucleotides align to TRBD2. Trimming at V came to 5 bases and at J to 6 bases, leaving 5 bases not matched to a gene. The CDR3 spans 13 residues. Looked up from germline, CDR1 is SEHNR and CDR2 is FQNEAQ (reference sequence). CDR3 residues: CASSLTSVDTQYF. The CDR3 DNA sequence: TGTGCCAGCAGCCTAACTAGCGTTGATACGCAGTATTTT. Drawing the rest from reference TRBV7-9 and TRBJ2-3, the complete variable domain is DTGVSQNPRHKITKRGQNVTFRCDPISEHNRLYWYRQTLGQGPEFLTYFQNEAQLEKSRLLSDRFSAERPKGSFSTLEIQRTEQGDSAMYLCASSLTSVDTQYFGPGTRLTVL.